This TCR beta chain is drawn from a study of blood T cell repertoires in COVID-19. From germline, CDR1 is KGHSH and CDR2 LQKENI. The CDR3 loop spans 17 amino acids. V dropped 0 bases and J dropped 6; count of bases not matched to a gene: 8. Generated by immunoSEQ multiplex PCR, the TCRdb table keeps only in-frame clones and is missing some. This table holds approximately 110,000 clones, about nine tenths found once. The rearrangement links TRBV18 to TRBJ1-5, with 10 bases fitting TRBD1. Sequencing was done on a sample of peripheral blood. The TCR was taken from a woman in her 50s with acute or convalescent COVID-19. CDR3 nucleotide sequence: TGTGCCAGCTCACCACCGGGGGGGACAGGGGCAGCTCAGCCCCAGCATTTT. This gives the protein CASSPPGGTGAAQPQHF. Full variable domain (rest looked up from reference TRBV18 and TRBJ1-5): NAGVMQNPRHLVRRRGQEARLRCSPMKGHSHVYWYRQLPEEGLKFMVYLQKENIIDESGMPKERFSAEFPKEGPSILRIQQVVRGDSAAYFCASSPPGGTGAAQPQHFGDGTRLSIL.